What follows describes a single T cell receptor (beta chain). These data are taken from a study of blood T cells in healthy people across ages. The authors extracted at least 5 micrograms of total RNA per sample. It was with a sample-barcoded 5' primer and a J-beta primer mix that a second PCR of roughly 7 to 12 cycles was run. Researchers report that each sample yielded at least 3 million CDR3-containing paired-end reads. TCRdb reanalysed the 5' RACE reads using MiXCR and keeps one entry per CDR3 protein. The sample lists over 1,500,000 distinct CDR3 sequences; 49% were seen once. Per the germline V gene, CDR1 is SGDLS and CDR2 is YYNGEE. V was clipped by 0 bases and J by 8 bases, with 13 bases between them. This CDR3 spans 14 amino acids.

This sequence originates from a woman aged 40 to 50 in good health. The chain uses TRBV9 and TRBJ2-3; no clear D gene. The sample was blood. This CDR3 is CASSVELMSSTQYF. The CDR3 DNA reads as TGTGCCAGCAGCGTAGAGCTTATGTCAAGTACGCAGTATTTT.